Sequencing of this T cell receptor beta chain was carried out in a study of shared clonotypes between healthy human individuals. Whole-study findings and limits: Incompleteness in sorted-subset sequencing, despite large depth, was shown by rarefaction. With a handful of donors compared, 4% to 5.5% of naive CD4 clonotypes were shared.

Clones were read by immunoSEQ multiplex PCR, and TCRdb kept only the in-frame ones, dropping some. The repertoire holds a few hundred thousand clones, with around 97% as singletons. A note on this clone: Its specificity is unknown.

This CDR3 region has 15 residues. The V and J ends lost 5 bases and 4 bases respectively, with 17 bases between them. Looked up from germline, CDR1 is MDHEN and CDR2 is SYDVKM. Sample: naive CD4+ T cells sorted from blood. Subset of the sample: CD45RA+ positively selected. V is TRBV28 and J is TRBJ1-2; tentative D call: TRBD1 (6 bases). The TCR sequence derives from a woman aged 25-40 years in good health. The CDR3 DNA reads as TGTGCCAGCAGTGTGGCATATCGGGGGGCCTATGGCTACACCTTC. This gives the protein CASSVAYRGAYGYTF.